This T cell receptor (beta chain) emerged from a study of OX40 agonist ivuxolimab in advanced cancers. The wider study: Patients with hepatocellular carcinoma, melanoma, renal cell or head and neck cancer made up the dose-escalation patients.

Assay: immunoSEQ multiplex PCR; the TCRdb copy retains only in-frame clones and omits some. The table shows around 87,000 clones, with 90% to 95% occurring only once. The sample consisted of CD4+ or CD8+ T cells sorted from blood, taken in a trial of the OX40 agonist ivuxolimab. This sequence was found in an adult with an advanced solid tumor such as melanoma, head and neck, liver or kidney cancer.

The CDR3 sequence: CASSLNTYEQYF. The CDR3 nucleotides are TGCGCCAGCAGCTTGAACACCTACGAGCAGTACTTC. This chain uses TRBV5-1 with TRBJ2-7; D gene unclear. V dropped 1 base and J dropped 2 bases, with 4 bases sitting between them. The CDR3 is 12 residues long. Germline V gene sequence: CDR1 SGHRS, CDR2 YFSETQ.